These 2 T cell receptor beta chains were all obtained from the same sample, sequenced in a study of cytomegalovirus exposure and HLA in healthy donors listed by TCRdb under 2017. Library creation used the immunoSEQ multiplex PCR assay. The multiplex PCR relied on a mix of 60 forward primers for TCR Vbeta segments and 13 reverse primers for TCR Jbeta segments. TCRdb took over this immuneACCESS table, retaining in-frame rearrangements with V and J assigned. Such tables are incomplete; in checked studies, under half of the missing clones stem from an unresolved V gene, and the remainder is unexplained. The sample's table lists a count of around 71,000 clones. Together, the top ten hold roughly 1.7% of the sample. Sequenced material: PBMCs. These receptors were collected from a woman aged 30 to 39 in good health and CMV-seronegative.

The rearrangement links TRBV5-8 to TRBJ1-2, with D maybe TRBD1 (5 bases). Germline loops: CDR1 SGHTS, CDR2 YDEGEE. V lost 1 base and J lost 7, with 14 bases in between. The CDR3 is made up of 14 amino acids. This CDR3 is CASSLFGGSRGYTF. The CDR3 region has the DNA TGTGCCAGCAGCTTGTTCGGGGGGTCTCGTGGCTACACCTTC.

The J gene is TRBJ1-2, the V gene TRBV27, with a possible D match to TRBD1 (6 bases). The germline CDR1 and CDR2 sequences are MNHEY and SMNVEV (reference sequence). Between the trimmed V and J ends, which lost 1 base and 8 bases, there was a span of 14 bases. This CDR3 has 14 amino acids. The CDR3 protein is CASSLFNRVGGYTF. CDR3 DNA: TGTGCCAGCAGTTTATTTAACAGGGTGGGGGGCTACACCTTC.